This TCR beta chain was sequenced for a study of blood T cells in healthy people across ages. As for the study in general: Per two T cells, about one barcoded beta molecule was captured through template switching.

Study-wide results and caveats: Without sorted subsets, naive and antigen-experienced compartments could not be conclusively compared.

Comment on this clonotype: Its antigen is unknown.

CDR1 is LGHNA and CDR2 is YNFKEQ in the germline V gene. There are 16 residues in the CDR3. The V and J ends lost 4 bases and 11 bases respectively, with 26 bases between them. A second roughly 6 to 11 cycle PCR used barcoded and J-beta primers. TCRdb redid the calling of the 5' RACE reads with MiXCR, one entry per CDR3 protein. The sample lists fewer than 900,000 distinct CDR3 sequences, approximately 49% occurring once. Every donor contributed roughly 10 milliliters of peripheral blood by blood draw. This receptor was obtained from an older woman in good health. This chain connects TRBV4-2 to TRBJ2-5, with unresolved D. The sequenced sample was blood. The CDR3 DNA sequence: TGTGCCAGCAGCCCCCAAGAGGCCGTACAAATGACTGAGCAGTACTTC. This gives the protein CASSPQEAVQMTEQYF.